This TCR beta chain was obtained from a study of shared clonotypes between healthy human individuals. The length of the CDR3 is 16 residues. Trimming took 3 bases from V and 2 from J; bases not matched to a gene: 3. CDR1 is SGHRS and CDR2 is YFSETQ in the germline V gene. This clone was observed a handful of times. Unsorted PBMC DNA underwent sequencing on ten immunoSEQ deep assay plates. In the original analysis: Filtering differed because ImmunoSEQ produced junction-only sequences that carried no quality scores. Measured with immunoSEQ multiplex PCR; TCRdb has only the in-frame clones, and not every one. V, J and clone size were drawn from that table, and D and trimming were deduced from the DNA. The sample contains hundreds of thousands of clones, roughly 83% of which appear only once.

This TCR was sampled from a woman aged 35 to 49 in good health. Some clones in this sample may be carry-over from other donors' samples. Sequenced: PBMCs. V and J are TRBV5-1 and TRBJ2-5; 14 bases are shared with TRBD2. The DNA of the CDR3 is TGCGCCAGCAGCTCTGGACTAGCGGGAGGACAAGAGACCCAGTACTTC. Translation gives CASSSGLAGGQETQYF. The full variable domain, its missing parts supplied by reference TRBV5-1 and TRBJ2-5, is KAGVTQTPRYLIKTRGQQVTLSCSPISGHRSVSWYQQTPGQGLQFLFEYFSETQRNKGNFPGRFSGRQFSNSRSEMNVSTLELGDSALYLCASSSGLAGGQETQYFGPGTRLLVL.